The 18 T cell receptor beta chains reported below all come from one sample, sequenced in a study of blood T cells in healthy people across ages. Using a J-beta primer mix together with a sample-barcoded 5' primer, a second PCR was run for about 6 to 11 cycles. MiXCR, run by TCRdb on the 5' RACE reads, gives a single entry per CDR3 protein. The data contain about 1.8 million distinct CDR3 sequences, around 50% of them singletons. The sample comprised blood. The receptors stem from a woman aged 40 to 50 in good health.

This clonotype was seen a handful of times. The V gene is TRBV29-1, the J gene TRBJ2-7; a possible D gene is TRBD1 (5 bases). Germline V gene data show CDR1 as SQVTM and CDR2 as ANQGSEA. This CDR3 spans 13 amino acids. V lost 8 bases and J 2 bases, leaving 16 bases between the germline ends. CDR3 amino acids: CSPGQPWAYEQYF. The CDR3 region has the DNA TGCAGCCCCGGACAACCTTGGGCCTACGAGCAGTACTTC.

The chain employs TRBV20-1 and TRBJ2-3; 7 positions match TRBD2. The CDR3 runs 13 residues. The ends lost 3 bases at V and 10 bases at J; junction bases unmatched: 10. Germline lookup yields CDR1 DFQATT and CDR2 SNEGSKA (reference sequence). CDR3 loop: CSARTVVGGSQYF. CDR3 coding DNA: TGCAGTGCTAGGACGGTCGTGGGGGGGTCGCAGTATTTT.

The chain links TRBV6-5 to TRBJ2-1, with TRBD1 identical over 8 bases. V gave up 7 bases and J gave up 4 bases; unmatched junction bases: 9. Germline V gene lookup returns CDR1 MNHEY and CDR2 SVGAGI. The CDR3 is made up of 15 amino acids. The CDR3 DNA reads as TGTGCCAGCACCTCCGACAGGGGTGGATACAATGAGCAGTTCTTC. Protein sequence: CASTSDRGGYNEQFF.

This chain links TRBV24-1 with TRBJ2-3, with D possibly being TRBD2 (6 bases). Germline V gene sequence: CDR1 KGHDR, CDR2 SFDVKD. Deletions cut 5 bases from V and 2 bases from J, with 13 bases between. The CDR3 has 15 amino acids. The CDR3 sequence is CATSGAGPYTDTQYF. The DNA for the CDR3 is TGTGCCACCAGTGGCGCGGGGCCCTACACAGATACGCAGTATTTT.

The chain couples TRBV5-6 to TRBJ1-2; tentative D call: TRBD1 (5 bases). V was pared by 5 bases and J by 2 bases, with 13 bases between. Looked up from germline, CDR1 is SGHDT and CDR2 is YYEEEE. This CDR3 is 14 amino acids long. CDR3 nucleotides: TGTGCCAGCAGGGGGCGGGGTACGAACTATGGCTACACCTTC. The encoded protein is CASRGRGTNYGYTF.

This clonotype was seen more than once but under ten times. This sequence joins TRBV14 and TRBJ2-5; 8 bases fit TRBD1. With 4 bases clipped from V and 5 bases from J, the junction kept 9 bases outside the gene matches. CDR1 is SGHDN and CDR2 is FVKESK in the germline V gene. This CDR3 region has 15 residues. The CDR3 loop reads CASSLDRGYRETQYF. Here the CDR3 DNA reads TGTGCCAGCAGCCTAGACAGGGGTTATCGGGAGACCCAGTACTTC. The full variable domain, with the rest looked up from reference TRBV14 and TRBJ2-5, is EAGVTQFPSHSVIEKGQTVTLRCDPISGHDNLYWYRRVMGKEIKFLLHFVKESKQDESGMPNNRFLAERTGGTYSTLKVQPAELEDSGVYFCASSLDRGYRETQYFGPGTRLLVL.

J is TRBJ1-2 and V is TRBV19; D unclear. Germline loops: CDR1 LNHDA, CDR2 SQIVND (reference sequence). V shed 0 bases and J shed 0 bases, with 8 bases lying between them. There are 15 residues in the CDR3. The chain's CDR3 is CASSIDGKANYGYTF. The DNA of the CDR3 is TGTGCCAGTAGTATAGATGGGAAAGCTAACTATGGCTACACCTTC. Filled out from reference TRBV19 and TRBJ1-2, the complete variable domain reads DGGITQSPKYLFRKEGQNVTLSCEQNLNHDAMYWYRQDPGQGLRLIYYSQIVNDFQKGDIAEGYSVSREKKESFPLTVTSAQKNPTAFYLCASSIDGKANYGYTFGSGTRLTVV.

The genes are TRBV4-1 and TRBJ2-7; 12 bases agree with TRBD2. Trimming at V came to 1 base and at J to 1 base, leaving 2 bases not matched to a gene. The CDR3 contains 16 residues. Germline CDR1 reads MGHRA; CDR2 reads YSYEKL. CDR3 sequence: CASSQGTSGASYEQYF. CDR3 in DNA: TGCGCCAGCAGCCAAGGGACTAGCGGGGCTTCCTACGAGCAGTACTTC.

V and J are TRBV28 and TRBJ2-7; D may be TRBD1 or TRBD2 (5 bases each). The CDR3 has 16 amino acids. Trimming cost V 5 bases and J 1 base, with 18 bases left between them. From germline, CDR1 is MDHEN and CDR2 SYDVKM. The CDR3 sequence is CASSPERGRYSYEQYF. For the CDR3, the DNA is TGTGCCAGCAGTCCGGAGAGGGGCAGGTATTCCTACGAGCAGTACTTC.

V gene TRBV2 combines with J gene TRBJ2-6; D is unclear. This CDR3 has 17 amino acids. Trimming took off 2 bases at V and 2 bases at J, with 13 bases between the two ends. Germline V gene lookup returns CDR1 SNHLY and CDR2 FYNNEI. This CDR3 is CASSETPRWTGANVLTF. The CDR3 region has the DNA TGTGCCAGCAGTGAAACTCCCCGTTGGACTGGGGCCAACGTCCTGACTTTC.

This chain links TRBV5-1 with TRBJ1-6; 9 bases line up with TRBD1. V lost 4 bases, J lost 10 bases, and 9 bases stayed unmatched. From germline, CDR1 is SGHRS and CDR2 YFSETQ. The length of the CDR3 is 15 residues. CDR3 sequence reads: CASSRTGEAPSPLHF. For the CDR3, the DNA is TGCGCCAGCAGCCGGACAGGGGAGGCTCCCTCACCCCTCCACTTT.

V and J are TRBV5-1 and TRBJ2-3; TRBD1 agrees at 7 bases. Germline CDR1 is SGHRS and CDR2 is YFSETQ. After removal of 0 bases from V and 6 bases from J, the junction contained 7 bases not matched to a gene. This CDR3 spans 15 amino acids. The CDR3 DNA sequence: TGCGCCAGCAGCTTGGCCCTAGGACAGGTCGATACGCAGTATTTT. Translation: CASSLALGQVDTQYF. Based on the CDR3 plus reference TRBV5-1 and TRBJ2-3, the full variable domain is KAGVTQTPRYLIKTRGQQVTLSCSPISGHRSVSWYQQTPGQGLQFLFEYFSETQRNKGNFPGRFSGRQFSNSRSEMNVSTLELGDSALYLCASSLALGQVDTQYFGPGTRLTVL.

This clonotype came up a few times. The V gene is TRBV6-2 or TRBV6-3, the J gene TRBJ2-1; TRBD2 matches 12 bases. This CDR3 is built from 16 residues. Per germline, CDR1 MNHEY and CDR2 SVGEGT. V lost 4 bases and J lost 5; bases outside the gene matches: 6. CDR3 residues: CASSFLAGGPDNEQFF. DNA for the CDR3: TGTGCCAGCAGTTTCCTAGCGGGGGGGCCTGACAATGAGCAGTTCTTC.

CDR3 loop: CASSSTDRGWTDTQYF. In DNA, the CDR3 is TGTGCCAGCAGTTCAACCGACAGGGGGTGGACAGATACGCAGTATTTT. The V and J genes are TRBV27 and TRBJ2-3; 9 bases align to TRBD1. Germline V gene data show CDR1 as MNHEY and CDR2 as SMNVEV (reference sequence). V dropped 4 bases and J dropped 3; count of bases not matched to a gene: 8. The CDR3 extends over 16 amino acids.

A note on this clonotype: A read error may account for a junction end that differs from germline. The chain couples TRBV20-1 to TRBJ2-4, with TRBD1 identical over 8 bases. The DNA end favors TRBJ2-5, so the J call may be wrong. Germline-derived CDR1 and CDR2 are DFQATT and SNEGSKA (reference sequence). The CDR3 is 17 residues long. CDR3 sequence reads: CSDIGVLTGGVQATQYF. The DNA of the CDR3 is TGCAGTGACATAGGGGTATTAACAGGGGGAGTCCAAGCGACCCAGTACTTC.

This clonotype has only a few counts. The rearrangement links TRBV7-2 to TRBJ2-5, with a tentative D call TRBD2 (6 bases). The CDR3 covers 14 residues. Germline V CDR1 and CDR2: SGHTA, FQGNSA. V dropped 4 bases and J dropped 1 base, with 10 bases sitting between them. The CDR3 here is CASSSVGGQETQYF. The DNA of the CDR3 is TGTGCCAGCAGCTCCGTGGGGGGCCAAGAGACCCAGTACTTC.

This chain uses TRBV5-1 with TRBJ1-2; TRBD1 agrees at 7 bases. The ends lost 1 base at V and 6 bases at J; junction bases unmatched: 6. This CDR3 is 14 amino acids long. The germline V gene has CDR1 SGHRS and CDR2 YFSETQ. Here the CDR3 DNA reads TGCGCCAGCAGCTTGAGGGGGCAGGTGGATGGCTACACCTTC. The encoded protein is CASSLRGQVDGYTF.

The chain couples TRBV7-2 to TRBJ2-3; 9 positions agree with TRBD2. CDR1 and CDR2 (germline): SGHTA, FQGNSA. Unmatched junction bases numbered 10, after V lost 4 bases and J lost 5 bases. The CDR3 has 16 residues. The CDR3 region is CASSSPRDSGGDTQYF. CDR3 nucleotides: TGTGCCAGCAGCTCCCCCCGGGATAGCGGGGGAGATACGCAGTATTTT. The variable domain in full, completed from reference TRBV7-2 and TRBJ2-3, reads GAGVSQSPSNKVTEKGKDVELRCDPISGHTALYWYRQSLGQGLEFLIYFQGNSAPDKSGLPSDRFSAERTGGSVSTLTIQRTQQEDSAVYLCASSSPRDSGGDTQYFGPGTRLTVL.